This T cell receptor beta chain was found in a study of blood T cell repertoires in COVID-19. The wider study: Researchers got acute and convalescent COVID-19 samples from the United States, Italy and Spain.

The participants were between about 18 and 90 years old and came from fewer than 25 US areas. What the recovered Cohort 3 donors had was two negative PCRs, clearance, or symptom resolution. Authors' methods: Reference gene primer amplification in the assay estimated nucleated cell counts. Data came from immunoSEQ multiplex PCR; TCRdb stores just in-frame clones and leaves some out. From that table come the V and J calls and clone size; the DNA was used to work out D and trimming. The sample records around 330,000 clones, about 89% being singletons. The length of the CDR3 is 12 residues. Germline CDR1 reads LNHDA; CDR2 reads SQIVND (reference sequence). V lost 5 bases and J 7 bases, leaving 9 bases between the germline ends.

The sequence derives from a woman between 35 and 50 years old who had recovered from COVID-19. The sequencing input was PBMCs or T cells enriched from blood (not recorded which). V is TRBV19 and J is TRBJ2-1; D remains unclear. CDR3 amino acids: CASSEEWNEQFF. DNA of the CDR3: TGTGCCAGTAGTGAGGAATGGAATGAGCAGTTCTTC.